The present entry profiles one T cell receptor (beta chain) with its context. Its target is unknown. The CDR3 is made up of 13 amino acids. Trimming took 6 bases from V and 6 from J; bases not matched to a gene: 5. Researchers built TCR beta libraries using quantitative 5'-RACE with molecular barcodes. TCRdb recomputed calls from the 5' RACE reads with MiXCR, one row per CDR3 protein. The sample records 450,000 or so distinct CDR3 sequences, 26% being singletons. This sample was taken from a study of CD8 T cells in ankylosing spondylitis. Notes on the study in general: The disease-linked clones had a CD8+ phenotype and low blood frequencies. Reports of some motif variants in reactive arthritis synovial fluid and blood predate this one. It appeared that ankylosing spondylitis blood was characterized by a TCR beta motif of several highly homologous variants.

The sample was blood, either unsorted or a sorted T cell fraction (not recorded which). The clonotype originates from a male donor with ankylosing spondylitis. V gene TRBV12-3 or TRBV12-4 combines with J gene TRBJ2-7; 10 bases are shared with TRBD2. CDR3 loop: CASRVAGGGEQYF. CDR3 nucleotides: TGTGCCAGCAGGGTAGCGGGAGGTGGCGAGCAGTACTTC.